Described below is a single T cell receptor (beta chain) sequence and its context. This sample was included in a study of control samples from healthy donors and cancer patients. TCRdb's table, derived via immunoSEQ multiplex PCR, lists solely in-frame clones and lacks some. The data contain tens of thousands of clones, approximately 93% of them seen just once; the ten biggest clones take up over 0.95%. J gave up 4 bases and V 4 bases, and 8 bases lay outside the gene matches. CDR1 and CDR2 (germline): SGDLS, YYNGEE. This CDR3 spans 15 amino acids. The clonotype was recovered from a woman between 40 and 55 years old with lung cancer. Specimen: PBMCs. V usage is TRBV9 and J usage is TRBJ1-1, with TRBD1 matching over 9 bases. The CDR3 DNA is TGTGCCAGCAGCCCCGGGACAGGGACCGGCACTGAAGCTTTCTTT. Its protein product is CASSPGTGTGTEAFF.